Below are 29 T cell receptor beta chains sequenced from a single sample in a study of T cell responses to AZD1222 COVID-19 vaccine. Measured with immunoSEQ multiplex PCR; TCRdb has only the in-frame clones, and not every one. The table has 120,000 to 150,000 clones, more than 70% seen once. The specimen was peripheral blood, collected 28 days after the second AZD1222 dose. Every receptor here comes from an adult who received the AZD1222 COVID-19 vaccine.

The V call is TRBV19, the J call TRBJ2-5; tentatively, D is TRBD1 (6 bases). CDR1 and CDR2 from the germline V gene are LNHDA and SQIVND (reference sequence). V was clipped by 7 bases and J by 2 bases, with 14 bases between them. This CDR3 is built from 14 residues. This chain's CDR3 is CASKAGTRQETQYF. CDR3 coding DNA: TGTGCCAGTAAGGCAGGGACAAGACAAGAGACCCAGTACTTC.

This chain joins TRBV5-6 and TRBJ1-1, with a tentative D call TRBD1 (5 bases). Germline loops: CDR1 SGHDT, CDR2 YYEEEE. The CDR3 totals 14 residues. V was trimmed by 3 bases and J by 11 bases, leaving 20 bases between them. The CDR3 DNA reads TGTGCCAGCAGCTCCGCAGGGTCAGGGATGGGGGCTTTCTTT. Protein sequence: CASSSAGSGMGAFF. The complete variable domain, with remaining parts taken from reference TRBV5-6 and TRBJ1-1, reads DAGVTQSPTHLIKTRGQQVTLRCSPKSGHDTVSWYQQALGQGPQFIFQYYEEEERQRGNFPDRFSGHQFPNYSSELNVNALLLGDSALYLCASSSAGSGMGAFFGQGTRLTVV.

This chain links TRBV5-4 with TRBJ2-4, with a weak D call TRBD1 (6 bases). Trimming pared 4 bases from V and 9 bases from J, leaving 23 bases between. CDR3 length: 16 residues. Germline loops: CDR1 SGHNT, CDR2 YYREEE (reference sequence). The CDR3 DNA is TGTGCCAGCAGCCAGGGTGGGCCACAGGGATTTGGCATTCAGTACTTC. Its translation: CASSQGGPQGFGIQYF.

The chain couples TRBV11-2 to TRBJ2-1; TRBD2 agrees at 11 bases. V shed 5 bases and J 5 bases; nucleotides not matched to a gene: 11. Germline V gene lookup returns CDR1 SGHAT and CDR2 FQNNGV. CDR3 size: 17 residues. The CDR3 coding sequence is TGTGCCAGCAGCCTGACTAGCGGGATATATATGGACAATGAGCAGTTCTTC. Its translation is CASSLTSGIYMDNEQFF. Supplemented by reference TRBV11-2 and TRBJ2-1, the full variable domain reads EAGVAQSPRYKIIEKRQSVAFWCNPISGHATLYWYQQILGQGPKLLIQFQNNGVVDDSQLPKDRFSAERLKGVDSTLKIQPAKLEDSAVYLCASSLTSGIYMDNEQFFGPGTRLTVL.

The V gene is TRBV19, the J gene TRBJ2-1; TRBD1 matches 8 bases. After removal of 5 bases from V and 4 bases from J, the junction contained 4 bases not matched to a gene. Looked up from germline, CDR1 is LNHDA and CDR2 is SQIVND (reference sequence). The CDR3 extends over 14 amino acids. CDR3 in amino acids: CASSFRGLYNEQFF. The CDR3 coding sequence is TGTGCCAGTAGTTTCAGGGGGCTTTACAATGAGCAGTTCTTC.

This clone was seen more than once but under ten times. The rearrangement links TRBV6-5 to TRBJ1-3; no firm D call. There are 15 residues in the CDR3. V was pared by 7 bases and J by 0 bases, with 13 bases between. Germline CDR1 and CDR2: MNHEY and SVGAGI. CDR3 bases: TGTGCCAGCAATCCCACGATGGGCTCTGGAAACACCATATATTTT. This sequence encodes CASNPTMGSGNTIYF.

V usage is TRBV5-1 and J usage is TRBJ2-7, with 7 bases matching TRBD1. This CDR3 contains 14 residues. V lost 2 bases to trimming and J lost 3 bases; unmatched junction nucleotides: 5. Germline V lookup: CDR1 SGHRS, CDR2 YFSETQ. CDR3 nucleotides: TGCGCCAGCAGCTTCGGGACAGCTATCTACGAGCAGTACTTC. This translates into CASSFGTAIYEQYF.

V gene TRBV6-5 combines with J gene TRBJ2-3; 8 nucleotides match TRBD1. This CDR3 spans 14 amino acids. Trimming removed 6 bases from V and 5 bases from J; junction bases left unmatched: 7. The germline V gene has CDR1 MNHEY and CDR2 SVGAGI. DNA for the CDR3: TGTGCCAGCAGGGTGACAGGGGCTAAAGATACGCAGTATTTT. As protein: CASRVTGAKDTQYF.

The genes are TRBV18 and TRBJ2-1; D gene uncertain. This CDR3 region has 13 residues. Trimming stripped 3 bases from V and 15 bases from J, with 18 bases between. Germline CDR1 and CDR2: KGHSH and LQKENI. The DNA of the CDR3 is TGTGCCAGCTCACCCGACACATACTCTAAGGTGTTCTTC. Encoded protein: CASSPDTYSKVFF.

The chain is built from TRBV5-4 and TRBJ2-5; TRBD2 matches 9 bases. Germline-derived CDR1 and CDR2 are SGHNT and YYREEE (reference sequence). The trim removed 7 bases at V and 6 bases at J, leaving 4 bases unmatched. This CDR3 has 12 residues. As DNA, the CDR3 is TGTGCCAGCTCTGGACTAGCGAAGACCCAGTACTTC. Protein product: CASSGLAKTQYF.

The V gene is TRBV9, the J gene TRBJ1-6; D not resolved. The ends were cut back, 3 bases at V and 10 bases at J, with 11 bases in the middle. Germline-derived CDR1 and CDR2 are SGDLS and YYNGEE. This CDR3 comprises 13 residues. The CDR3 DNA is TGTGCCAGCAGCGGAACGAGTTGGTCACCCCTCCACTTT. Amino acids: CASSGTSWSPLHF.

The chain employs TRBV9 and TRBJ2-7; TRBD2 might be the D (6 bases). The CDR3 totals 15 residues. The V and J ends lost 4 bases and 1 base respectively, with 15 bases between them. The germline CDR1 and CDR2 sequences are SGDLS and YYNGEE. The CDR3 is CASSPHSGPSYEQYF. CDR3 bases: TGTGCCAGCAGCCCCCATAGCGGTCCTTCCTACGAGCAGTACTTC.

This chain joins TRBV15 and TRBJ1-6, with no clear D. CDR3 length: 15 amino acids. CDR1 and CDR2 from the germline V gene are LNHNV and YYDKDF (reference sequence). V lost 4 bases and J lost 5, with 12 bases in between. The CDR3 coding sequence is TGTGCCACCAGCAACCTAGGACGGGATAATTCACCCCTCCACTTT. Protein: CATSNLGRDNSPLHF.

The genes are TRBV5-4 and TRBJ2-6, with D uncertain. The germline V gene has CDR1 SGHNT and CDR2 YYREEE (reference sequence). This CDR3 has 16 residues. V was pared by 4 bases and J by 4 bases, with 15 bases between. The CDR3 DNA sequence: TGTGCCAGCAGCCATCCTCGAGGATCCGGGGCCAACGTCCTGACTTTC. It yields the protein CASSHPRGSGANVLTF.

V is TRBV19 and J is TRBJ2-7; 8 bases fit TRBD1. Germline trimming cut 1 base from V and 5 bases from J; bases unmatched to any gene: 4. Germline CDR1 is LNHDA and CDR2 is SQIVND (reference sequence). The CDR3 runs 14 residues. CDR3 residues: CASSIGQGTNEQYF. In DNA form, the CDR3 reads TGTGCCAGTAGTATAGGACAGGGGACCAACGAGCAGTACTTC.

The gene calls are TRBV7-9 and TRBJ1-1; D remains ambiguous. Trimming stripped 4 bases from V and 11 bases from J, with 11 bases between. From germline, CDR1 is SEHNR and CDR2 FQNEAQ (reference sequence). This CDR3 spans 11 amino acids. This CDR3 reads CASSSPSRAFF. The CDR3 nucleotides are TGTGCCAGCAGCTCTCCCTCTAGGGCTTTCTTT.

The chain links TRBV6-5 to TRBJ1-5; 7 positions match TRBD1. The CDR3 runs to 15 residues. Unmatched junction bases numbered 5, after V lost 6 bases and J lost 0 bases. CDR1 and CDR2 from the germline V gene are MNHEY and SVGAGI. The CDR3 region is CASRRTGDSNQPQHF. CDR3 sequence (DNA): TGTGCCAGCAGGCGGACAGGCGATAGCAATCAGCCCCAGCATTTT.

This clone was seen only once. This rearrangement joins TRBV15 to TRBJ2-7; 7 nucleotides line up with TRBD1. Trimming at V came to 5 bases and at J to 2 bases, leaving 3 bases not matched to a gene. The CDR3 loop spans 13 amino acids. Germline V gene lookup returns CDR1 LNHNV and CDR2 YYDKDF (reference sequence). CDR3 coding DNA: TGTGCCACCAGCGAGGGACAGACCTACGAGCAGTACTTC. Its translation is CATSEGQTYEQYF.

This chain links TRBV11-2 with TRBJ2-1; D ambiguous. V lost 1 base, J lost 7 bases, and 8 bases lay in between. Germline assignment: CDR1 SGHAT and CDR2 FQNNGV. The CDR3 is made up of 13 amino acids. CDR3 DNA: TGTGCCAGCAGCTTAGTCGATAGGAATGAGCAGTTCTTC. It encodes CASSLVDRNEQFF.

The chain combines TRBV12-3 or TRBV12-4 with TRBJ1-1, with D possibly being TRBD1 (5 bases). V lost 5 bases and J 3 bases, leaving 10 bases between the germline ends. CDR3 length: 13 residues. The CDR3 region has the DNA TGTGCCAGCAGTCCTCCAGGGTACACTGAAGCTTTCTTT. Protein: CASSPPGYTEAFF.

V and J are TRBV11-3 and TRBJ2-7; 9 bases map to TRBD1. V dropped 2 bases and J dropped 7; count of bases not matched to a gene: 6. There are 14 residues in the CDR3. The germline gives CDR1 SGHNT, CDR2 YENEEA. CDR3 nucleotides: TGTGCCAGCAGCTTAACAGGGGGCATTAAAGAGCAGTACTTC. Its translation: CASSLTGGIKEQYF.

This sequence joins TRBV27 and TRBJ1-2, with TRBD1 identical over 7 bases. This CDR3 region has 14 residues. The germline V gene encodes CDR1 MNHEY and CDR2 SMNVEV (reference sequence). V was pared by 4 bases and J by 6 bases, with 8 bases of the junction left unmatched. CDR3 protein: CASSSVPGTDGYTF. CDR3 nucleotide sequence: TGTGCCAGCAGTTCCGTTCCCGGGACAGATGGCTACACCTTC.

This clone was found once. The chain couples TRBV5-1 to TRBJ1-1; TRBD1 is a possible D gene (6 bases). Trimming removed 4 bases from V and 1 base from J, with 8 bases in between. Germline V CDR1 and CDR2: SGHRS, YFSETQ. This CDR3 has 13 residues. The CDR3 is CASSTGQNTEAFF. For the CDR3, the DNA is TGCGCCAGCAGCACGGGACAGAACACTGAAGCTTTCTTT.

V gene TRBV7-9 combines with J gene TRBJ1-4, with no clear D. V dropped 1 base and J dropped 5 bases, with 8 bases sitting between them. Germline assignment: CDR1 SEHNR and CDR2 FQNEAQ (reference sequence). CDR3 length: 14 amino acids. The CDR3 spells CASSLERENEKLFF. As DNA, the CDR3 is TGTGCCAGCAGCTTAGAACGGGAGAATGAAAAACTGTTTTTT.

The gene calls are TRBV12-3 or TRBV12-4 and TRBJ1-2; D possibly corresponds to TRBD1 (5 bases). This CDR3 has 13 residues. Trimming removed 1 base at V and 8 bases at J, with 11 bases between. CDR3 nucleotide sequence: TGTGCCAGCAGTTTAGGCGCAGGGAACGGCTACACCTTC. Translating it yields CASSLGAGNGYTF.

V usage is TRBV4-2 and J usage is TRBJ2-1, with 7 bases that match TRBD1. The CDR3 has 16 residues. The germline CDR1 and CDR2 sequences are LGHNA and YNFKEQ. Trimming cost V 3 bases and J 5 bases; bases outside gene matches: 10. CDR3 bases: TGTGCCAGCAGCCAGTCTTTTGGGACAGACAACAATGAGCAGTTCTTC. It specifies CASSQSFGTDNNEQFF.

CDR3 amino acids: CASGLAGTSGSADTQYF. The CDR3 DNA follows: TGTGCTAGTGGTTTGGCAGGGACTAGCGGGAGCGCAGATACGCAGTATTTT. The chain is built from TRBV12-5 and TRBJ2-3, with 14 bases that match TRBD2. This CDR3 is built from 17 residues. V lost 1 base, J lost 4 bases, and 4 bases stayed unmatched. The germline CDR1 and CDR2 sequences are LGHNT and FRNRAP.

This clone came up a few times. The rearrangement uses TRBV11-2 and TRBJ2-5, with D hard to call. The V end lost 5 bases, the J end lost 5 bases, and 12 bases lay between the germline ends. The CDR3 is 13 residues long. In germline, CDR1 is SGHAT, CDR2 FQNNGV. The CDR3 here is CASSPTLGETQYF. CDR3 bases: TGTGCCAGCAGCCCTACCCTCGGGGAGACCCAGTACTTC.

This chain uses TRBV10-3 with TRBJ1-2; D remains ambiguous. The CDR3 totals 13 residues. V lost 0 bases to trimming and J lost 1 base, with 3 bases between them. Germline V gene lookup returns CDR1 ENHRY and CDR2 SYGVKD. The CDR3 region is CAISESGNYGYTF. The CDR3 bases are TGTGCCATCAGTGAGTCGGGTAACTATGGCTACACCTTC.